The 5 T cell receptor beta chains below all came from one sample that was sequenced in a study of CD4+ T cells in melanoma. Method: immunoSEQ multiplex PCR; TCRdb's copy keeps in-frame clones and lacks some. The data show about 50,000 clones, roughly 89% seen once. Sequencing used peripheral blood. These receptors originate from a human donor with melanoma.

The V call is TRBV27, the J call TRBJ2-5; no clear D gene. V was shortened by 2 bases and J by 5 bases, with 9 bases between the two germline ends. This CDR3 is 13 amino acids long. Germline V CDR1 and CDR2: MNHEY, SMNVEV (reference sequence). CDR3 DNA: TGTGCCAGCAGTTTAGGTCGTGGGGAGACCCAGTACTTC. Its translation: CASSLGRGETQYF.

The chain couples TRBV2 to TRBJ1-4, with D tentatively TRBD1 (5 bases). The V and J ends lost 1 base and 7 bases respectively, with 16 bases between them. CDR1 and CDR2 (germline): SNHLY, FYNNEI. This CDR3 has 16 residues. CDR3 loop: CASSEGNIPGTEKLFF. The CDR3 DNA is TGTGCCAGCAGTGAAGGGAACATACCTGGGACTGAAAAACTGTTTTTT.

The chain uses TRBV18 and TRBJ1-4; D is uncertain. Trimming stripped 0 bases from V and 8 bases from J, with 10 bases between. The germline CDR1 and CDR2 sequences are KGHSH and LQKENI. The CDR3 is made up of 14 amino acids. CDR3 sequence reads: CASSPPVRPEKLFF. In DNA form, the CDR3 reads TGTGCCAGCTCACCACCTGTGAGACCCGAAAAACTGTTTTTT.

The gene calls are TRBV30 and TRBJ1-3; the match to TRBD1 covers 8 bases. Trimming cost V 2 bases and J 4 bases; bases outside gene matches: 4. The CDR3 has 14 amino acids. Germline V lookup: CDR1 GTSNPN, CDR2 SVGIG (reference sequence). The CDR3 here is CAWSRTGRGNTIYF. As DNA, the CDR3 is TGTGCCTGGAGTAGGACAGGGAGAGGAAACACCATATATTTT.

The CDR3 DNA follows: TGTGCCAGCAGACAAGCGGGACAGGTGGGGACCCAGTACTTC. Encoded protein: CASRQAGQVGTQYF. This sequence joins TRBV27 and TRBJ2-5; weak D call: TRBD1 (8 bases). Germline V lookup: CDR1 MNHEY, CDR2 SMNVEV (reference sequence). The CDR3 runs 14 residues. V lost 6 bases and J 7 bases, leaving 18 bases between the germline ends.